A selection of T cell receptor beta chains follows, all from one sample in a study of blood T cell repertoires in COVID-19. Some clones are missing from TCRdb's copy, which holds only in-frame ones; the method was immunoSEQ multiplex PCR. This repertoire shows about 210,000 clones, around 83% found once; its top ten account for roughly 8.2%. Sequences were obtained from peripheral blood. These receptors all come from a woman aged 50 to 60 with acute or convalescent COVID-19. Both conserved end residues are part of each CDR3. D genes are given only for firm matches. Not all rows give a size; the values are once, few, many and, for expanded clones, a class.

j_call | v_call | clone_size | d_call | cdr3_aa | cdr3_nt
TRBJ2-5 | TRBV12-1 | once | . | CASSFPTGQETQYF | TGTGCCAGCAGCTTCCCGACAGGTCAAGAGACCCAGTACTTC
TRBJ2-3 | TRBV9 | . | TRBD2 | CASSVDGGGKVADTQYF | TGTGCCAGCAGCGTAGATGGGGGAGGGAAGGTTGCAGATACGCAGTATTTT
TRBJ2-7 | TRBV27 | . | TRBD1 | CASSLPGTGPHEQYF | TGTGCCAGCAGTTTACCCGGGACAGGGCCCCACGAGCAGTACTTC
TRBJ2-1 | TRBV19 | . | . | CASSRGLSSYNEQFF | TGTGCCAGTTCCCGAGGTCTTTCCTCCTACAATGAGCAGTTCTTC
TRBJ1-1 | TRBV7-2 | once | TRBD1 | CASSSGQGLRTEAFF | TGTGCCAGCAGCTCTGGACAGGGGCTAAGAACTGAAGCTTTCTTT
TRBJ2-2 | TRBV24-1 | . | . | CATSDDRTITGELFF | TGTGCCACCAGTGATGACCGGACTATCACCGGGGAGCTGTTTTTT
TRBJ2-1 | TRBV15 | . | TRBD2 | CATSRREKSYNEQFF | TGTGCCACCAGCAGGCGGGAGAAATCCTACAATGAGCAGTTCTTC
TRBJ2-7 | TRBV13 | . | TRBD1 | CATGTGGVGGTYEQYF | TGTGCCACCGGGACAGGGGGCGTTGGGGGGACCTACGAGCAGTACTTC
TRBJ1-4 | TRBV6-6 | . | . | CASGLASNEKLFF | TGTGCCAGCGGACTGGCCTCTAATGAAAAACTGTTTTTT
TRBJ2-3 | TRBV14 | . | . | CASRQSDTQYF | TGTGCCAGCAGGCAGTCAGATACGCAGTATTTT
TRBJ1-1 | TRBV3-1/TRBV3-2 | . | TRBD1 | CASSPTDRGAEAFF | TGTGCCAGCAGCCCCACCGACAGGGGAGCTGAAGCTTTCTTT